The present T cell receptor beta chain was sequenced within a study of cytomegalovirus exposure and HLA in healthy donors (dated by TCRdb to 2015 to 2018). In terms of the full investigation: An earlier analysis of several hundred of the donors reported under 300 Gb of sequence data and 95 million to 140 million unique TCR beta sequences obtained from 150 million to 200 million T cells. A separate validation cohort of about 110 different subjects was used in addition to the roughly 720-subject first cohort. The genetic ancestry cluster associated with self-reported Caucasian donors included 81% of the roughly 400 genotyped donors. The study profiled the T cell repertoires of 550 to 700 subjects by immunosequencing and related them to cytomegalovirus serostatus. The study was designed to test whether signatures of past pathogen exposure could be identified by cataloging public T cell receptors. In a later analysis, previously published TCR beta repertoires from more than 500 donors were re-analyzed and high-resolution HLA genotyping was added so that TCR occurrence patterns could be studied. The number of typed donors differed by locus: roughly 620-640 for A, B, C, DRB1 and DQB1; 500 to 550 for DQA1; approximately 600 for DPA1; and 400 to 480 for DPB1. Donor age, sex, ethnicity and CMV serostatus were compiled alongside the repertoire data. Approximately 310 gigabases of sequencing data and tens of millions of unique TCR sequences were included in an early release covering about 620 HLA-typed donors. All discovery cohort repertoires had been generated using a single sequencing platform. Rather than drawing on any new phenotypic data, the later analysis identified candidate immune exposures from TCR beta sequences and the way those sequences occurred across donors. Both class I and class II loci were covered by HLA typing, at four-digit resolution. About five DR-DQ haplotypes were handled as single units for association and clustering because linkage in the cohort was strong. Among roughly 400 genotyped donors of the cohort, an average of around 220,000 unique TCR beta nucleotide sequences was sequenced per donor, of which about 18% were non-productive. To predict cytomegalovirus infection status, the study brought together high-throughput TCR immunosequencing, statistical association of individual TCRs with disease status, and machine learning. In a later genetic analysis, genome-wide SNP genotypes for about three fifths of the roughly 670 donors were used, and that subset was treated as a discovery cohort. An earlier analysis of around 640 of the donors used high-throughput TCR beta sequencing to judge whether each TCR beta V gene segment behaved as functional or pseudogenic. The paper's findings and limits, for the study overall: In a later analysis, HLA-associated TCR beta chains showed more clonal expansion and lower generation probabilities than non-associated chains that were equally common. Some IMGT-functional V segments, including TRBV6-2 and TRBV6-3, could not be told apart with the 87-base-pair reads, so those segments were excluded. A later analysis associated 16,951 TCR beta sequences with specific HLA alleles at a false discovery rate of 0.05. For the cohort, immune exposure information was limited to CMV serostatus. A further reported finding was that TCR beta sequences accurately predicted the HLA-A and HLA-B alleles for most subjects in the first cohort. In a later analysis, the rate of TCR association differed among HLA loci, with DRB1 alleles having the most associated TCRs and HLA-C alleles having the fewest. Some 16 rarely observed V segments, including chromosome 9 orphons, were excluded from the earlier analysis of approximately 500 of the donors because counts were too low. Because some donors lacked HLA typing at each locus, the association tests relied only on the typed subset. A few of the identified cytomegalovirus-associated TCR beta chains were confirmed in vitro to be specific for cytomegalovirus antigens. A later analysis reported that several top co-occurrence clusters appeared linked to parvovirus B19, influenza, CMV and Epstein-Barr virus. The cohort was sequenced for TCR beta chains only, and without alpha or paired-chain data the features that could be detected were limited. According to the authors, the approach could potentially be generalized to other disease states and immunological phenotypes. Most TCR sequences were observed very rarely across donors, whereas some public TCRs were present in many individuals. The study gave a list of under 200 TCR beta chains associated with cytomegalovirus. Strong co-occurrence of HLA alleles, especially DR and DQ, made assigning TCR associations to individual alleles difficult. In an earlier analysis of 587 of the donors, most TCR beta V segments appeared in productive rearrangements about 90% or about 30% of the time, broadly matching IMGT annotations. Cytomegalovirus status was reported to be diagnosed by the classifier with high specificity and sensitivity in both the original and validation cohorts. A later analysis found that most CMV-associated TCR beta chains appeared HLA-restricted, with HLA associations seemingly driven largely by CMV exposure. Presence/absence analyses assumed roughly uniform sequencing depth across donors, an assumption that may not hold. A cluster of highly shared sequence variants was judged likely to represent a technical artifact of the sequencing pipeline. V-gene and J-gene trimming of TCR beta chains was associated with a missense DCLRE1C variant in a later genetic analysis, and the association was replicated in an independent cohort. In a later genetic analysis, fewer N-insertions in productive TCRs were reported among donors in an Asian-associated ancestry cluster than the roughly 700-donor mean. Correlated functional status among segregating V segments might be attributable to linkage disequilibrium, but an unknown experimental factor could not be ruled out.

In total, roughly 710 healthy bone marrow donors made up the cohort. At the time of sampling, every cohort member was nominally healthy, though immune exposures that went unrecorded were likely present. The donor was CMV seropositive and was included in the group of 289 seropositive cohort members. Each donor provided a peripheral blood sample, and peripheral blood mononuclear cells were used for TCR beta sequencing. Genomic DNA was extracted from the blood cell samples with the Qiagen DNeasy Blood Extraction Kit. Spanning cysteine to phenylalanine, the CDR3 consists of 15 amino acids. Only the CDR3 region is kept as DNA, spanning 45 bases read in frame from base 1. CDR1 SGDLS and CDR2 YYNGEE are derived from the germline V gene. V lost 0 bases and J lost 1 base; the stretch between them is 10 bases long. With respect to this clone: What antigen it recognizes has not been identified. Per-base qualities were not stored, and no clone one base away is much larger.

Library generation was performed with the immunoSEQ multiplex PCR assay. The multiplex PCR relied on a mix of 60 forward primers for TCR Vbeta segments and 13 reverse primers for TCR Jbeta segments. Amplification of the CDR3 region of rearranged TCR beta genes was performed with a multiplex PCR assay on genomic DNA. The Illumina HiSeq System was used to sequence the amplified TCR beta libraries as 87-base-pair reads. The study's own analysis went as follows. Across the 700 or so repertoires, a later analysis counted tens of millions of unique TCR beta chains, some 11 million of which were shared by at least two donors. Raw reads were error-corrected and collapsed into unique sequences with a nearest-neighbor algorithm that merged closely related sequences to remove PCR and sequencing errors. V, D and J gene segments were assigned by aligning CDR3 sequences to IMGT reference sequences. For a sequence to be retained, a match of at least six nucleotides to both a V gene segment and a J gene segment was required. Rearrangements were classified as productive when the CDR3 lacked stop codons and remained in frame with V and J, and all other rearrangements were classified as non-productive. Following IMGT convention, CDR3 was defined as the stretch from the second conserved V-encoded cysteine up to the conserved J-encoded phenylalanine. Sequences without an unambiguous match to a single V gene segment were excluded from the earlier analysis of almost 600 of the donors. An earlier analysis of 450 to 650 of the donors called V segments functional above 56.7% productive rearrangements and segregating when the between-donor standard deviation exceeded 5%. A statistical classification framework was built for diagnosing cytomegalovirus status from the catalog of TCR beta chain sequences. A later analysis assigned V and J genes by comparing TCR nucleotide sequences with IMGT/GENE-DB human TR gene sequences. A later analysis assigned CDR3 sequences and most-parsimonious VDJ recombination scenarios with the TCRdist pipeline. In a later analysis, each TCR beta chain was defined by its CDR3 amino acid sequence together with its V-gene family, and reads lacking a unique V-gene family were excluded. To address suspected cross-contamination and a sequencing artifact, a later analysis removed around 600 highly shared, low-generation-probability nucleotide sequences. In a later analysis, a clonal expansion index was calculated for each public chain from normalized within-repertoire ranks of inferred template counts. In a later analysis, generation probabilities were computed with a VDJ recombination model fitted to out-of-frame rearrangements, and the resulting probabilities were checked against IGoR. Hypergeometric tests were used in a later analysis to score TCR-TCR, TCR-HLA and TCR-CMV co-occurrence, with a repertoire-size bias correction applied to the TCR pairs. To estimate false discovery rates, a later analysis permuted the HLA or CMV assignments 20 times. In a later analysis, co-occurring TCRs were grouped using DBSCAN, with TCRdist sequence similarity added in when clustering inside HLA-allele-positive subsets. Repertoires with fewer than 30,000 or more than 120,000 public chains, plus five repertoires with anomalous nucleotide sharing, were excluded from co-occurrence clustering. The source is immuneACCESS, and TCRdb retained only in-frame sequences with V and J called. Part of the clones is not carried over; for the studies checked, unresolved V genes explain less than half of this, and the remainder is unexplained. That table gives V, J and clone size, and the DNA gave D and trimming. The sample has fewer than 200,000 clones on record, more than 70% of them singletons. Together, the top ten hold roughly 4.5% of the sample.

This receptor was identified in a woman aged 45 to 65 in good health and CMV-seropositive. The sample comprised PBMCs. The receptor chain draws on TRBV9 and TRBJ1-1, with the D gene call left open. The DNA is as follows: TGTGCCAGCAGCGTAGACGGCGGGAAGAACACTGAAGCTTTCTTT. It encodes CASSVDGGKNTEAFF. Supplemented by the reference TRBV9 and TRBJ1-1 proteins around the CDR3, the complete variable domain is DSGVTQTPKHLITATGQRVTLRCSPRSGDLSVYWYQQSLDQGLQFLIQYYNGEERAKGNILERFSAQQFPDLHSELNLSSLELGDSALYFCASSVDGGKNTEAFFGQGTRLTVV.